This note documents a single T cell receptor beta chain sequence. Its antigen is still unknown. No qualities accompany the bases; no much larger clone lies one base away. CDR1 and CDR2 (MGHRA, YSYEKL) derive from the germline V gene. Including cysteine and phenylalanine, the CDR3 has 15 amino acids. The DNA shown is the 45-base CDR3, in frame from base 1. The V and J ends are trimmed by 5 bases and 5 bases, leaving 19 bases between them. For the CD8 naive samples, CD45RO-negative cells were positively selected for CCR7, yielding a CD45RA+CCR7+ population from which TemRA cells were excluded. The donors were healthy, HIV-negative adults with no recently reported acute infections or vaccinations. Only Caucasian adults living in Nashville, Tennessee, USA were represented among the donors. After blood collection by leukapheresis, PBMCs were isolated using Ficoll-Histopaque density gradient centrifugation and then cryopreserved in the vapor phase of liquid nitrogen. Analytical flow cytometry was used to check the purity and quantity of every magnetically sorted T cell population. Each sorted fraction had its genomic DNA isolated and then quantified by UV absorbance on a Nanodrop 2000c.

TCR CDR3 regions were amplified from genomic DNA by multiplex PCR using the deep immunoSEQ assay. Extracted genomic DNA from each cell subset was spread evenly across all wells of several immunoSEQ 96-well plates, with each plate serving as a replicate. For sorted subsets, each replicate PCR was loaded with roughly 200 ng genomic DNA, equivalent to 30,000 to 35,000 T cell genomes. The purified libraries were quantified using a Qubit 3.0 fluorometer, sized with a Bioanalyzer 2100, and then quantified again using the KAPA Library Quantification kit. Each immunoSEQ 96-well plate was sequenced on its own single-read 150-cycle Illumina NextSeq 550 flow cell. The authors processed their data as follows. Because the immunoSEQ output held only junctional sequences and lacked quality scores, the filtering could not match the filtering applied to full-length reads. To assign V/J genes and CDR3, sequences were annotated against IMGT germline references using PyIR, a Python wrapper for IgBLAST v1.9. Reads were filtered out if the reads had weak V/J assignments (E-value above 1e-6), no CDR3, stop codons, out-of-frame junctions, or ambiguous translated residues. V3J clonotypes were defined as sequences sharing an identical inferred V gene, J gene, and CDR3 amino acid sequence. Percentage overlap between repertoires was calculated by dividing the number of shared unique clonotypes by the size of the smaller repertoire. Three approaches were used to assess repertoire richness: RTK rarefaction, the Chao1 estimator, and Recon v2.1 estimates of unobserved clonotypes. For all TCRbeta clonotypes obtained by the gDNA method from four donors, generation probabilities were computed with OLGA. TCRdb holds this immuneACCESS table with in-frame rearrangements only. Some clones are missing; in checked studies, unresolved V genes explain under half, and the rest has no known cause. Clone size and V and J calls were adopted from that table, with D and trimming inferred from the DNA. The sample contains about 820,000 clones, 90% to 95% of them found a single time. The top ten constitute approximately 25% of the sample.

This sample was included in a study of shared clonotypes between healthy human individuals (dated by TCRdb to 2018 to 2020). Some background on the complete study: The cohort comprised a couple of women and three men aged 18 to 49 years. Per donor, leukapheresis produced somewhere between about 0.94 and 9 billion PBMCs. The study deeply sequenced blood TCR repertoires of about 5 healthy adults to estimate repertoire size and the extent of clonotype sharing between individuals. For each donor, CD4 naive and CD4 memory were each given three plates, CD8 naive was given two plates, and CD8 memory was given one plate. Libraries were prepared and TCR repertoires were sequenced by different laboratories using diverse techniques, in order to increase sequencing depth and limit assay-specific biases. Broader findings and caveats from the paper: When several donors were compared, the shared fraction of clonotypes was 5% to 6.5% for naive CD4, around 3.5% for naive CD8, more than 2% for memory CD4, and roughly 0.4% for memory CD8. Pairwise subsampling indicated that sequencing depth was expected to affect the degree of clonotype sharing among donors. Sampling was restricted to blood, and TCR repertoires in tissue are likely to differ from TCR repertoires in blood. Even with the large sequencing depth, rarefaction of the sorted-subset datasets indicated that sequencing was incomplete. Higher generation probabilities were observed for clonotypes shared by all four sorted-subset donors than for non-shared clonotypes. Because the study included a small number of donors, the genetic and exposure-history diversity represented was limited. Naive subsets generally had larger estimated clonotype richness than memory subsets.

The V gene is TRBV4-1 and the J gene is TRBJ2-7; a tentative D call is TRBD2 (6 bases match). The receptor comes from a man aged 25 to 45 in good health. The sample comprised naive CD8+ T cells sorted from blood. This sample's cell subset or site label indicates: CD45RA+CCR7+. For the CDR3, the sequence is CASSADYGRSNEQYF. The DNA is TGCGCCAGCAGCGCGGACTACGGACGATCCAACGAGCAGTACTTC.